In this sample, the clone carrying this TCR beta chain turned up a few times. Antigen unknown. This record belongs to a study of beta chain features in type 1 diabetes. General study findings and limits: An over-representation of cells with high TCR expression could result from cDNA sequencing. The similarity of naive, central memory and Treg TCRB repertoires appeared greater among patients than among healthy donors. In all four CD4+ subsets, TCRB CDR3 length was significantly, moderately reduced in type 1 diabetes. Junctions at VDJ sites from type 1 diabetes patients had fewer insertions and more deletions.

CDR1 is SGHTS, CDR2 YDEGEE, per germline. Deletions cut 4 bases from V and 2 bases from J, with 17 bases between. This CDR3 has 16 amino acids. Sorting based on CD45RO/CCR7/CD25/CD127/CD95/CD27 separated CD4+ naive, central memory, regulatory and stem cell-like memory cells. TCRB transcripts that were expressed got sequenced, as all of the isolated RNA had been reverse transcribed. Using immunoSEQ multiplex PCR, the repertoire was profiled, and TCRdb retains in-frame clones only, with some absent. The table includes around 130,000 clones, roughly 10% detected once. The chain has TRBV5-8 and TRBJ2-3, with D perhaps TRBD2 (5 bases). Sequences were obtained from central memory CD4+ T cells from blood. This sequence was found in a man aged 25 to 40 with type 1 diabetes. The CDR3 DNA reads TGTGCCAGCAGCCCCGGGGATGTGAGGAACACAGATACGCAGTATTTT. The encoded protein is CASSPGDVRNTDTQYF. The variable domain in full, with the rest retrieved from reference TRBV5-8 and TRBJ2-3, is EAGVTQSPTHLIKTRGQQATLRCSPISGHTSVYWYQQALGLGLQFLLWYDEGEERNRGNFPPRFSGRQFPNYSSELNVNALELEDSALYLCASSPGDVRNTDTQYFGPGTRLTVL.